Listed below are T cell receptor beta chains from one sample, sequenced in a study of blood T cell repertoires in COVID-19. TCRdb's copy holds only in-frame clones and misses some; the assay was immunoSEQ multiplex PCR. Of under 150,000 clones detected, more than 70% appear once; the ten largest clones hold 3.5% to 5%. The sequencing sample was made of peripheral blood. The receptor source for this set is a human donor in a cohort sampled during active COVID-19. Both conserved end residues are part of each CDR3. Each record gives: clone size, J gene, V gene, D gene, CDR3 protein, CDR3 DNA. The D gene is left open where the match is weak. Expanded clones get a size class; other rows say once, few or many, or leave the size out.

- TRBJ2-1 TRBV24-1 TRBD2 CATSDPGAGGSYNEQFF TGTGCCACCAGTGATCCCGGAGCGGGGGGCTCCTACAATGAGCAGTTCTTC
- TRBJ1-1 TRBV19 - CASSIGPNTEAFF TGTGCCAGTAGTATAGGGCCGAACACTGAAGCTTTCTTT
- TRBJ2-5 TRBV29-1 TRBD1 CSGRQGLGTQYF TGCAGCGGCCGACAGGGGCTCGGGACCCAGTACTTC
- TRBJ2-5 TRBV7-2 - CASSLERTFLPGETQYF TGTGCCAGCAGCTTGGAGAGGACTTTTTTACCCGGGGAGACCCAGTACTTC
once TRBJ2-5 TRBV10-1 - CASRDRGMETQYF TGCGCCAGCAGGGACCGCGGGATGGAGACCCAGTACTTC
once TRBJ1-5 TRBV5-6 - CASSLGFETAALPQHF TGTGCCAGCAGCTTGGGATTCGAAACAGCCGCTCTGCCCCAGCATTTT
- TRBJ1-1 TRBV23-1 - CASSQLCAGGTEAFF TGCGCCAGCAGTCAATTATGTGCGGGGGGCACTGAAGCTTTCTTT
- TRBJ1-1 TRBV21-1 - CASTLFPLGRDKEDTEAFF TGTGCCAGCACTCTCTTTCCCCTCGGCAGGGATAAAGAGGACACTGAAGCTTTCTTT
- TRBJ1-3 TRBV12-5 - CASGLVRFRTPGNTIYF TGTGCTAGTGGTTTGGTACGGTTTCGTACGCCTGGAAACACCATATATTTT
- TRBJ2-5 TRBV7-3 - CASSFGYQETQYF TGTGCCAGCAGCTTCGGGTACCAAGAGACCCAGTACTTC
- TRBJ1-2 TRBV7-2 TRBD1 CASSPTGDGYTF TGTGCCAGCAGCCCGACAGGGGACGGCTACACCTTC
few TRBJ1-2 TRBV9 - CASSDPIGDNYGYTF TGTGCCAGCAGCGACCCTATCGGGGATAACTATGGCTACACCTTC
- TRBJ1-1 TRBV4-1 - CASSQGQNTEAFF TGCGCCAGCAGCCAGGGACAGAACACTGAAGCTTTCTTT
- TRBJ1-5 TRBV28 - CASRPTGSNQPQHF TGTGCCAGCAGACCGACAGGTAGCAATCAGCCCCAGCATTTT
once TRBJ2-1 TRBV7-2 TRBD2 CASSQRLAGPFEQFF TGTGCCAGCAGCCAGCGACTAGCGGGGCCTTTTGAGCAGTTCTTC
- TRBJ1-1 TRBV27 TRBD1 CASSSLPGDRVWVMNTEAFF TGTGCCAGCAGTTCTCTCCCGGGGGACAGGGTCTGGGTAATGAACACTGAAGCTTTCTTT
- TRBJ1-1 TRBV27 - CASSLSQGVTEAFF TGTGCCAGCAGTTTATCCCAGGGTGTAACTGAAGCTTTCTTT
- TRBJ1-6 TRBV7-2 - CASSLYDSPLHF TGTGCCAGCAGCTTGTATGATTCACCCCTCCACTTT
- TRBJ1-2 TRBV11-2 - CASSLELRNGYTF TGTGCCAGCAGCTTAGAATTGAGGAATGGCTACACCTTC
- TRBJ2-5 TRBV27 TRBD2 CASSPRTSFFETQYF TGTGCCAGCAGTCCGAGGACTAGCTTTTTTGAGACCCAGTACTTC
- TRBJ1-2 TRBV19 - CASSVVNPARTFRVVANYGYTF TGTGCCTCCTCAGTAGTAAATCCCGCCCGGACATTCCGGGTGGTGGCTAACTATGGCTACACCTTC
once TRBJ1-2 TRBV4-3 - CASSQGWLPPSGYTF TGCGCCAGCAGCCAAGGTTGGTTACCACCCAGTGGCTACACCTTC
- TRBJ2-6 TRBV30 TRBD1 CAWSGQGVSSGANVLTF TGTGCCTGGAGTGGACAGGGTGTATCCTCTGGGGCCAACGTCCTGACTTTC
- TRBJ2-7 TRBV12-3/TRBV12-4 - CASSPREYEQYF TGTGCCAGCAGTCCCCGAGAATACGAGCAGTACTTC
- TRBJ2-2 TRBV6-2/TRBV6-3 TRBD1 CASSSTRGQGSTGELFF TGTGCCAGCAGTTCAACTCGCGGACAGGGAAGCACCGGGGAGCTGTTTTTT
- TRBJ2-3 TRBV4-1 - CASSQDTRDTQYF TGCGCCAGCAGCCAAGATACGAGGGATACGCAGTATTTT
- TRBJ2-1 TRBV7-2 - CVSSWNRFNEQFF TGTGTCAGCTCCTGGAACAGGTTCAATGAGCAGTTCTTC
- TRBJ1-1 TRBV27 TRBD1 CASSFPGGNTEAFF TGTGCCAGCAGTTTTCCAGGGGGAAACACTGAAGCTTTCTTT
- TRBJ1-2 TRBV7-9 - CASTQSGRILYGYTF TGTGCCAGCACCCAGAGCGGACGGATACTCTATGGCTACACCTTC
- TRBJ1-1 TRBV5-1 TRBD1 CASSLGQGTNEAFF TGCGCCAGCAGCTTAGGACAGGGGACAAATGAAGCTTTCTTT
- TRBJ2-5 TRBV7-2 TRBD2 CASSLIAGGILETQYF TGTGCCAGCAGCTTGATAGCGGGGGGGATACTAGAGACCCAGTACTTC
- TRBJ2-3 TRBV9 - CASSVLEGRTDTQYF TGTGCCAGCAGCGTACTCGAGGGCCGGACAGATACGCAGTATTTT
- TRBJ1-2 TRBV7-8 - CASSPPGFAYTF TGTGCCAGCAGCCCCCCAGGGTTTGCCTACACCTTC
- TRBJ2-3 TRBV10-3 TRBD1 CAISPVRGLLSDTQYF TGTGCCATCAGCCCCGTCAGGGGGTTGTTGTCAGATACGCAGTATTTT
many TRBJ1-5 TRBV9 - CASSVGQSNQPQHF TGTGCCAGCAGCGTAGGACAGAGCAATCAGCCCCAGCATTTT
- TRBJ2-1 TRBV2 TRBD2 CASSGGVAGGRYNEQFF TGTGCCAGCAGTGGCGGGGTAGCGGGGGGTCGCTACAATGAGCAGTTCTTC
- TRBJ2-1 TRBV7-6 TRBD2 CASSLMAGGSVVEQFF TGTGCCAGCAGCTTAATGGCGGGGGGCAGTGTTGTTGAGCAGTTCTTC
- TRBJ2-2 TRBV2 TRBD1 CASTKRDRGRPGELFF TGTGCCAGCACTAAGCGAGACAGGGGAAGACCCGGGGAGCTGTTTTTT
- TRBJ2-3 TRBV4-3 TRBD2 CASSQGGPSGTTDTQYF TGCGCCAGCAGCCAAGGAGGTCCCAGCGGGACCACAGATACGCAGTATTTT
few TRBJ1-1 TRBV6-5 TRBD1 CASSPGGNTEAFF TGTGCCAGCTCTCCAGGGGGAAACACTGAAGCTTTCTTT
- TRBJ2-1 TRBV5-5 TRBD2 CASSPGGLAGVLGEQFF TGTGCCAGCAGCCCCGGAGGCCTAGCGGGAGTTTTGGGTGAGCAGTTCTTC